Following are 10 T cell receptor beta chains from one sample sequenced in a study of cytomegalovirus exposure and HLA in healthy donors. This PCR relied on a set of 60 Vbeta primers and 13 Jbeta primers. Sequencing used immunoSEQ multiplex PCR; TCRdb keeps in-frame clones, though not all of them. The sample carries about 160,000 clones, more than 75% recorded once. The specimen was PBMCs. These receptor sequences come from a girl aged 2 to 9 in good health and CMV-seropositive.

This rearrangement joins TRBV28 to TRBJ1-1; D unclear. Trimming pared 4 bases from V and 2 bases from J, leaving 17 bases between. The germline CDR1 and CDR2 sequences are MDHEN and SYDVKM. The CDR3 spans 16 residues. The CDR3 protein is CASSYLSRSINTEAFF. The CDR3 region has the DNA TGTGCCAGCAGTTACCTTTCCCGAAGCATCAACACTGAAGCTTTCTTT.

With respect to this clone: At one boundary the junction diverges from the germline segment, which might be a read error. The chain couples TRBV30 to TRBJ2-7; TRBD2 matches at 8 bases. CDR1 is GTSNPN and CDR2 is SVGIG in the germline V gene (reference sequence). There are 13 residues in the CDR3. The CDR3 bases are TGTGCCTGGAGTGTACGAGGCCGGGAGGGCCGGCTCTTC. This gives the protein CAWSVRGREGRLF.

The chain has TRBV2 and TRBJ1-1, with a tentative D call TRBD1 (5 bases). The CDR3 runs to 13 residues. V shed 5 bases and J shed 11 bases, with 18 bases lying between them. Germline-derived CDR1 and CDR2 are SNHLY and FYNNEI. CDR3 in amino acids: CASSLWGRERAFF. The DNA for the CDR3 is TGTGCCAGCAGTCTTTGGGGGAGGGAACGGGCTTTCTTT.

The chain recombines TRBV30 with TRBJ2-5; D call uncertain. V lost 1 base and J lost 4, with 4 bases in between. The CDR3 contains 11 residues. Germline V gene data show CDR1 as GTSNPN and CDR2 as SVGIG (reference sequence). CDR3 amino acids: CAWSASETQYF. In DNA, the CDR3 is TGTGCCTGGAGTGCCTCAGAGACCCAGTACTTC.

This rearrangement joins TRBV18 to TRBJ2-5; TRBD2 might be the D (6 bases). Germline V lookup: CDR1 KGHSH, CDR2 LQKENI. The CDR3 is made up of 16 amino acids. Trimming removed 4 bases at V and 2 bases at J, with 17 bases between. CDR3 in DNA: TGTGCCAGCTCACTCTACCGGGACTCGAGACAAGAGACCCAGTACTTC. Residues: CASSLYRDSRQETQYF.

The V and J genes are TRBV4-1 and TRBJ2-2; tentatively, D is TRBD2 (5 bases). The CDR3 consists of 14 residues. V lost 1 base and J 5 bases, leaving 8 bases between the germline ends. Per the germline V gene, CDR1 is MGHRA and CDR2 is YSYEKL. The CDR3 DNA is TGCGCCAGCAGCCAAGTCCGGGGAACCGGGGAGCTGTTTTTT. Translating gives CASSQVRGTGELFF.

This clone was found once. The rearrangement joins TRBV5-1 to TRBJ2-1, with 9 nucleotides matching TRBD1. The CDR3 is made up of 14 amino acids. The junction had 8 bases not matched to a gene; V was cut back by 4 bases and J by 9 bases. Germline V gene lookup returns CDR1 SGHRS and CDR2 YFSETQ. This chain's CDR3 is CASSRGQGESEQFF. CDR3 in DNA: TGCGCCAGCAGCCGGGGACAGGGTGAGAGTGAGCAGTTCTTC. The whole variable domain, remainder taken from reference TRBV5-1 and TRBJ2-1, is KAGVTQTPRYLIKTRGQQVTLSCSPISGHRSVSWYQQTPGQGLQFLFEYFSETQRNKGNFPGRFSGRQFSNSRSEMNVSTLELGDSALYLCASSRGQGESEQFFGPGTRLTVL.

The V gene is TRBV21-1, the J gene TRBJ1-1; TRBD1 is the table's D call, not checked against the DNA. TRBV21-1 is deemed a pseudogene. The CDR3 contains 16 residues. The DNA for the CDR3 is TGTGCCAGCAGCAAAGGTAACAGGGCTTTGGACACTGAAGCTTTCTTT. Protein: CASSKGNRALDTEAFF.

The rearrangement uses TRBV29-1 and TRBJ2-5; TRBD2 aligns across 9 bases. J gave up 5 bases and V 3 bases, and 10 bases lay outside the gene matches. Germline V gene data show CDR1 as SQVTM and CDR2 as ANQGSEA. The length of the CDR3 is 15 residues. DNA for the CDR3: TGCAGCGTTGAGGCGGCGGGAGGGTCTCGGGAGACCCAGTACTTC. It is translated as CSVEAAGGSRETQYF.

The chain carries TRBV2 and TRBJ2-7; 9 bases fit TRBD2. Germline V gene lookup returns CDR1 SNHLY and CDR2 FYNNEI. The trim removed 7 bases at V and 3 bases at J, leaving 10 bases unmatched. The CDR3 runs 15 residues. CDR3 sequence reads: CASNPSLAGNYEQYF. DNA for the CDR3: TGTGCCAGCAACCCCTCGCTAGCGGGGAACTACGAGCAGTACTTC. The entire variable domain, with the rest obtained from reference TRBV2 and TRBJ2-7, is as follows: EPEVTQTPSHQVTQMGQEVILRCVPISNHLYFYWYRQILGQKVEFLVSFYNNEISEKSEIFDDQFSVERPDGSNFTLKIRSTKLEDSAMYFCASNPSLAGNYEQYFGPGTRLTVT.